Presented here are 4 T cell receptor beta chains from one specimen sequenced in a study of response to subunit inactivated influenza vaccine listed by TCRdb under 2018. The library relied on RT-PCR. Data came from an Illumina HiSeq 2500. In-frame beta chains were kept once TCRdb had trimmed the public reads at Q25 with fastp and called clones with MiXCR. When rows share a CDR3 protein, they turn into one entry using the most common DNA and genes. This sample gives approximately 200,000 distinct CDR3 sequences in total; approximately 15% of them show up just once. Under 30% of the sample rests with the top ten. The source material was CD8+ T cells sorted from PBMCs, sampled more than 4 days after vaccination. The receptors here all came from a man between 45 and 60 years old who received an inactivated influenza vaccine. Donor details come from another sample of the same person, matched by shared clones.

In this sample, this clonotype turned up a few times. This chain connects TRBV3-1 to TRBJ1-5; 9 nucleotides line up with TRBD1. V lost 4 bases and J lost 6; bases outside the gene matches: 4. This CDR3 has 14 amino acids. Per the germline V gene, CDR1 is LGHDT and CDR2 is YNNKEL (reference sequence). CDR3 nucleotides: TGTGCCAGCAGCCTACAGGGGGCAGGTCAGCCCCAGCATTTT. The encoded protein is CASSLQGAGQPQHF.

The table lists this clonotype with a few counts. CDR3 nucleotide sequence: TGCAGCGTTCACGGGTCCTCGGGGGAGCAGTACTTC. As protein: CSVHGSSGEQYF. The rearrangement joins TRBV29-1 to TRBJ2-7; D may be TRBD2 (5 bases). Looked up from germline, CDR1 is SQVTM and CDR2 is ANQGSEA. V gave up 5 bases and J gave up 7 bases, with 15 bases separating them. There are 12 residues in the CDR3.

CDR3 sequence: CASSLGGTDLSEQYF. The CDR3 DNA sequence: TGTGCCAGCAGCTTGGGCGGGACCGATCTTTCCGAGCAGTACTTC. V usage is TRBV12-3 or TRBV12-4 and J usage is TRBJ2-7; D perhaps matches TRBD2 (6 bases). The CDR3 contains 15 residues. Trimming pared 6 bases from V and 6 bases from J, leaving 21 bases between.

This clonotype turned up a few times. This chain connects TRBV7-2 to TRBJ2-7; maybe TRBD2 (6 bases). V shed 0 bases and J shed 0 bases, with 15 bases lying between them. The CDR3 is made up of 17 amino acids. Germline assignment: CDR1 SGHTA and CDR2 FQGNSA. CDR3: CASSLAGREYNSYEQYF. CDR3 DNA: TGTGCCAGCAGCTTAGCGGGGCGGGAATATAACTCCTACGAGCAGTACTTC. Drawing the rest from reference TRBV7-2 and TRBJ2-7, the complete variable domain is GAGVSQSPSNKVTEKGKDVELRCDPISGHTALYWYRQSLGQGLEFLIYFQGNSAPDKSGLPSDRFSAERTGGSVSTLTIQRTQQEDSAVYLCASSLAGREYNSYEQYFGPGTRLTVT.